This T cell receptor beta chain was sequenced during a study of CD8 T cells in ankylosing spondylitis. TCRdb re-called the 5' RACE reads through MiXCR, storing one row per CDR3 protein. Of about 130,000 distinct CDR3 sequences listed, approximately 13% are singletons. Germline V lookup: CDR1 SGHDT, CDR2 YYEEEE. The CDR3 runs 17 residues. Unmatched junction bases numbered 10, after V lost 2 bases and J lost 2 bases. This clonotype occurred many times. The chain combines TRBV5-6 with TRBJ1-2, with TRBD1 matching over 9 bases. Sequencing was carried out using blood, either unsorted or a sorted T cell fraction (not recorded which). The TCR comes from a female donor with ankylosing spondylitis or in good health (not recorded which). CDR3 in DNA: TGTGCCAGCAGCTTCGAGGCACAGGGGGCTATGAACTATGGCTACACCTTC. Its translation: CASSFEAQGAMNYGYTF.